This note documents a single T cell receptor (beta chain) sequence. No antigen is known for it. The CDR3 extends over 13 amino acids. Germline values: CDR1 SNHLY, CDR2 FYNNEI. The V and J ends lost 0 bases and 5 bases respectively, with 5 bases between them. The data originate from a study of T cell responses to AZD1222 COVID-19 vaccine. Study-level background: The analysis combined second doses at about 4 or about 12 weeks.

Using immunoSEQ multiplex PCR, the repertoire was profiled, and TCRdb retains in-frame clones only, with some absent. The sample includes some 120,000 clones, approximately 88% of them seen just once. Study conclusions and caveats: Researchers report vaccine-associated CD4 TCRs spanning spike, with dominance at 160-218 and 743-854. White British donors predominated, females outnumbered males, and clonal diversity was possibly underestimated.

The sequence was collected from an adult in good health. The source material was peripheral blood, sampled on day 0 of AZD1222 vaccination. The chain joins TRBV2 to TRBJ1-5; the D is unclear. The CDR3 nucleotides read TGTGCCAGCAGTGAAGCCCTATATCAGCCCCAGCATTTT. Translated: CASSEALYQPQHF.